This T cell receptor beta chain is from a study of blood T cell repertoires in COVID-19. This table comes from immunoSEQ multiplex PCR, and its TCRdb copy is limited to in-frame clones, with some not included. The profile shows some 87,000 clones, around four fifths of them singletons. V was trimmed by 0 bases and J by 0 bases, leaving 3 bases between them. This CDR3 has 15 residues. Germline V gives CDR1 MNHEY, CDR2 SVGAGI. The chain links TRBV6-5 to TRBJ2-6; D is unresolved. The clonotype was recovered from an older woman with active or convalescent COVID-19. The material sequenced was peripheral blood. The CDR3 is CASSYSISGANVLTF. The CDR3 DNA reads TGTGCCAGCAGTTACTCTATCTCTGGGGCCAACGTCCTGACTTTC.